This T cell receptor beta chain was profiled in a study of T-cell reconstitution after alpha-beta-depleted transplantation in children. Preparing the TCRbeta library involved the use of unique molecular identifiers. TCRdb analysed the PCR reads with MiXCR anew, one entry per CDR3 protein. The table lists some 490,000 distinct CDR3 sequences, approximately 12% of them singletons. This clonotype appeared many times. The sample in question was PBMCs from the stem cell graft donor, obtained from the stem cell graft. This receptor was obtained from a human donor who donated a stem cell graft to a child with combined immunodeficiency.

The CDR3 is CASSYRQGNTDTQYF. DNA of the CDR3: TGTGCCAGCAGTTACCGACAGGGTAACACAGATACGCAGTATTTT. The chain carries TRBV6-5 and TRBJ2-3; 7 bases fit TRBD1. Germline CDR1 reads MNHEY; CDR2 reads SVGAGI. The V and J ends lost 2 bases and 2 bases, in that order; junction bases with no gene match: 4. This CDR3 comprises 15 residues.